This paragraph covers one T cell receptor (beta chain) sequence. This CDR3 contains 14 residues. After removal of 2 bases from V and 5 bases from J, the junction contained 2 bases not matched to a gene. Germline loops: CDR1 SGHNT, CDR2 YENEEA. Clones were read by immunoSEQ multiplex PCR, and TCRdb kept only the in-frame ones, dropping some. The repertoire holds tens of thousands of clones, with over 65% as singletons. The treatment was: preoperative locoregional IRX-2 cytokine immunotherapy. Samples came from a phase Ib trial of preoperative locoregional IRX-2 cytokine immunotherapy. This specimen belongs to a study of preoperative IRX-2 immunotherapy in early breast cancer.

The source is a human donor with breast cancer. The chain has TRBV11-3 and TRBJ1-1; 10 bases match TRBD1. The sample was taken from a patient treated with IRX-2 immunotherapy. The CDR3 nucleotides are TGTGCCAGCAGCTTACGGGACAGGGGTACTGAAGCTTTCTTT. It codes for CASSLRDRGTEAFF.